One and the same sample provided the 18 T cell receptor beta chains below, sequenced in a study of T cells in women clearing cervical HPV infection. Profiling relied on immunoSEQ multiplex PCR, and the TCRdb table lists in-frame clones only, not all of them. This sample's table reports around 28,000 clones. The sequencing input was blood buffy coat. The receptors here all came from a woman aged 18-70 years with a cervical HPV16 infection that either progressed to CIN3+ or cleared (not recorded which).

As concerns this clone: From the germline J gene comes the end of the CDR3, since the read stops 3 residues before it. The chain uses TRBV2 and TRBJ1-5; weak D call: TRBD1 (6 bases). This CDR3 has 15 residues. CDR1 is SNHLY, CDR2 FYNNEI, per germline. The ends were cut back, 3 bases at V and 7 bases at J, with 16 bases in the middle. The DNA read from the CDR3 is TGTGCCAGCAGTGACATACAGGGTCTGATGCAGCCC. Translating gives CASSDIQGLMQP. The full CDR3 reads CASSDIQGLMQPQHF. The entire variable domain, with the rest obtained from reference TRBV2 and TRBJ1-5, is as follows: EPEVTQTPSHQVTQMGQEVILRCVPISNHLYFYWYRQILGQKVEFLVSFYNNEISEKSEIFDDQFSVERPDGSNFTLKIRSTKLEDSAMYFCASSDIQGLMQPQHFGDGTRLSIL.

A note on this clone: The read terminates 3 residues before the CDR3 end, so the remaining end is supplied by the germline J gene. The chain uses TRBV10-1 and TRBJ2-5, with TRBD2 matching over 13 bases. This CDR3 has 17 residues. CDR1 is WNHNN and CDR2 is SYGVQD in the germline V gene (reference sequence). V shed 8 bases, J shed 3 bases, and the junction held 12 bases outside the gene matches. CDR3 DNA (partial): TGCGCCAGCGCTAGTTATCGAGGACTAGCGGGGGAAGAGACC. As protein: CASASYRGLAGEET. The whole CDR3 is CASASYRGLAGEETQYF.

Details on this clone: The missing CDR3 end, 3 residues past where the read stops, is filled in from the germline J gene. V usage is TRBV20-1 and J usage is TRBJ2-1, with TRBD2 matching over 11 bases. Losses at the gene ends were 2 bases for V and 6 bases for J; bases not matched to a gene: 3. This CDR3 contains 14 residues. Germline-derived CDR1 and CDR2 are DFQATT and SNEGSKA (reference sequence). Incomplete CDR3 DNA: TGCAGTGCTAGACTAGCGGGGGGAACCAATGAG. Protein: CSARLAGGTNE. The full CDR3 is CSARLAGGTNEQFF.

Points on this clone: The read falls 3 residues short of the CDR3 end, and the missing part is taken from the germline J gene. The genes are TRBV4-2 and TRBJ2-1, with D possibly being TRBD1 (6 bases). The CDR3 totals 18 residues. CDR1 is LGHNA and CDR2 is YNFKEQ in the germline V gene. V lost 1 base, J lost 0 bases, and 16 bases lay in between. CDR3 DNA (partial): TGTGCCAGCAGCCAAGGCCTGGGGCAGGGGAGCTCCTACAATGAG. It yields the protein CASSQGLGQGSSYNE. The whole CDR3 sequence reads CASSQGLGQGSSYNEQFF.

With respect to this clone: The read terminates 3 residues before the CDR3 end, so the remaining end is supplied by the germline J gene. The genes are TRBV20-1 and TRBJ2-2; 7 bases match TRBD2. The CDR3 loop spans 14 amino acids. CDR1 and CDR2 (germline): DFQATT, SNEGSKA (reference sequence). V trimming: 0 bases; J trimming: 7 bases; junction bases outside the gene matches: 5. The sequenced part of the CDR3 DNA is TGCAGTGCTAGAGATGAGCGGGGTGACGGGGAG. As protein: CSARDERGDGE. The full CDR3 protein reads CSARDERGDGELFF.

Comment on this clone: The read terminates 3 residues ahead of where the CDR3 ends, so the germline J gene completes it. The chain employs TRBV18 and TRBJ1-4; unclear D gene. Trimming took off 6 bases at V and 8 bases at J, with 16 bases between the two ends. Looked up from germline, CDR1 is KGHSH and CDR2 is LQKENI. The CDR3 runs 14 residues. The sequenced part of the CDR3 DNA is TGTGCCAGCTCCTCCGGGGTCCTAGGAGAAAAA. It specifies CASSSGVLGEK. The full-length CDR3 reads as CASSSGVLGEKLFF.

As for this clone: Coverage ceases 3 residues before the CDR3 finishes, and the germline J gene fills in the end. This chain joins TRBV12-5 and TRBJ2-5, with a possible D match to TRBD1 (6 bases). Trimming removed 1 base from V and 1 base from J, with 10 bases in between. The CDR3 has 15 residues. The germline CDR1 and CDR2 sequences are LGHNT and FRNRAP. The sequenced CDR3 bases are TGTGCTAGTGGTTTGGGACAGGTGACCCAAGAGACC. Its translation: CASGLGQVTQET. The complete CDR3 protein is CASGLGQVTQETQYF.

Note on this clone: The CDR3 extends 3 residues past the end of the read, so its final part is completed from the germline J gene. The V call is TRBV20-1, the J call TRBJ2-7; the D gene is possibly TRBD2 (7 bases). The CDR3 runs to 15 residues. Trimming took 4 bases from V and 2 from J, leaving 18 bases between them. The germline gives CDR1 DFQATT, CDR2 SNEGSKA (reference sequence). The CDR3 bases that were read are TGCAGTGCTAATCGGTTGCGGGGGCCTACCTACGAG. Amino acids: CSANRLRGPTYE. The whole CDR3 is CSANRLRGPTYEQYF.

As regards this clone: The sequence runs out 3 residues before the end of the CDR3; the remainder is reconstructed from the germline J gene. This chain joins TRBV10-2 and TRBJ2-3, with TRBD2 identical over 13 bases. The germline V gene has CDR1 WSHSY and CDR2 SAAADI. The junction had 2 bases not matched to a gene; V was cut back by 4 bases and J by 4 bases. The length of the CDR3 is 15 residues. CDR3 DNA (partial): TGCGCCAGCAGTGTACTAGCGGGGGGGCCAGATACG. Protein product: CASSVLAGGPDT. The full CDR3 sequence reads CASSVLAGGPDTQYF.

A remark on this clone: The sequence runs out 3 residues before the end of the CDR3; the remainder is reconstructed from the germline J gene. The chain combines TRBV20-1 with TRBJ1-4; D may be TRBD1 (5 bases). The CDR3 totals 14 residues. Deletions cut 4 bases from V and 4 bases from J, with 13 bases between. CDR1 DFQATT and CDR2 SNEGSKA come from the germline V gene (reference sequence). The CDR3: CSANLRDVNEKLFF. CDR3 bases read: TGCAGTGCTAACCTCAGGGATGTTAATGAAAAA.

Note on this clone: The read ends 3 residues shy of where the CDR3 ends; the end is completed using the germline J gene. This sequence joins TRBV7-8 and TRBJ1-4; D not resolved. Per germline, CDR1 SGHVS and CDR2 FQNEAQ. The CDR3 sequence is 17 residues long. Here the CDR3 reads CASSFPHGAETNSPLFF. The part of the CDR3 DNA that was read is TGTGCCAGCAGCTTTCCCCACGGAGCCGAAACTAATTCACCA.

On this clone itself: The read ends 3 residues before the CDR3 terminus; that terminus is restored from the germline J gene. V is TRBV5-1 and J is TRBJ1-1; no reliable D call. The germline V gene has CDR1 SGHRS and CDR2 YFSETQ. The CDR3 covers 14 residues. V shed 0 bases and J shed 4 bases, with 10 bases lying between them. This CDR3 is CASSLGAASTEAFF. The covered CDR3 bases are TGCGCCAGCAGCTTGGGGGCTGCGAGCACTGAA.

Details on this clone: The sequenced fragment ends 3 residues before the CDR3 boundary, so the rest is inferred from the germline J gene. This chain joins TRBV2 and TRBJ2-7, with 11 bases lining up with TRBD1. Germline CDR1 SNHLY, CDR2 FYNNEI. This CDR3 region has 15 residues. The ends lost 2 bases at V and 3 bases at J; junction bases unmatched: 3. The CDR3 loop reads CASSELGTGGYEQYF. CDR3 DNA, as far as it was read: TGTGCCAGCAGTGAATTGGGGACAGGGGGCTACGAG. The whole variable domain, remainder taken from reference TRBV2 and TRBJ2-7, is EPEVTQTPSHQVTQMGQEVILRCVPISNHLYFYWYRQILGQKVEFLVSFYNNEISEKSEIFDDQFSVERPDGSNFTLKIRSTKLEDSAMYFCASSELGTGGYEQYFGPGTRLTVT.

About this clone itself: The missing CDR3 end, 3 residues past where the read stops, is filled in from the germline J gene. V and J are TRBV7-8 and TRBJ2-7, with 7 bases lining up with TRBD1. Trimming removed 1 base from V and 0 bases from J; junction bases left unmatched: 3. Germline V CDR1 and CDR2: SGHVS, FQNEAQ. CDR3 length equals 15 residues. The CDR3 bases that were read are TGTGCCAGCAGCTTAGTGGGACAGAACTCCTACGAG. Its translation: CASSLVGQNSYE. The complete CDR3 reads CASSLVGQNSYEQYF.

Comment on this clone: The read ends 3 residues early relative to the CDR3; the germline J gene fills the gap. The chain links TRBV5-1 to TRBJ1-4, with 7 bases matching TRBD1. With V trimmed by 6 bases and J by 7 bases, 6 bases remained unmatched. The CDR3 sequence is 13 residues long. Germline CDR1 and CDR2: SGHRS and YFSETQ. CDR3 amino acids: CASKETGSEKLFF. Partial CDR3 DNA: TGCGCCAGCAAAGAGACAGGGTCTGAAAAA.

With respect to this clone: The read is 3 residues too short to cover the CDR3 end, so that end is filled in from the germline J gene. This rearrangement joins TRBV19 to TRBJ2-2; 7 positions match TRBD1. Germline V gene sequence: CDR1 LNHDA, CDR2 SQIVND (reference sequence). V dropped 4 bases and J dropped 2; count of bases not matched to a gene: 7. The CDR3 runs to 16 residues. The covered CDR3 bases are TGTGCCAGTAGTAATAAGCAGGGGGTAAACACCGGGGAG. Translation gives CASSNKQGVNTGE. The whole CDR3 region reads CASSNKQGVNTGELFF.

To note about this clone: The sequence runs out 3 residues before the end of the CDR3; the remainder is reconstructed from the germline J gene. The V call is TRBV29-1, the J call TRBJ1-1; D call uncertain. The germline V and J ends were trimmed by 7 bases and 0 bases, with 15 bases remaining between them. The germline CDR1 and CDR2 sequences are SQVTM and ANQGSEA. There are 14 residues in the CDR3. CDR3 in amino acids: CSAKPPTVNTEAFF. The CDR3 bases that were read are TGCAGCGCTAAACCCCCCACAGTGAACACTGAA.

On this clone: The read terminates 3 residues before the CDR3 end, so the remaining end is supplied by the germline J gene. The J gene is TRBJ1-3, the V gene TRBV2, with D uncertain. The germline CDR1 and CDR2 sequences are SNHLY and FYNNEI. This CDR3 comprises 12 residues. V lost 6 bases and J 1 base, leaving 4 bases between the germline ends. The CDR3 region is CASSRSGNTIYF. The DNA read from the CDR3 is TGTGCCAGCAGCCGGTCTGGAAACACC.